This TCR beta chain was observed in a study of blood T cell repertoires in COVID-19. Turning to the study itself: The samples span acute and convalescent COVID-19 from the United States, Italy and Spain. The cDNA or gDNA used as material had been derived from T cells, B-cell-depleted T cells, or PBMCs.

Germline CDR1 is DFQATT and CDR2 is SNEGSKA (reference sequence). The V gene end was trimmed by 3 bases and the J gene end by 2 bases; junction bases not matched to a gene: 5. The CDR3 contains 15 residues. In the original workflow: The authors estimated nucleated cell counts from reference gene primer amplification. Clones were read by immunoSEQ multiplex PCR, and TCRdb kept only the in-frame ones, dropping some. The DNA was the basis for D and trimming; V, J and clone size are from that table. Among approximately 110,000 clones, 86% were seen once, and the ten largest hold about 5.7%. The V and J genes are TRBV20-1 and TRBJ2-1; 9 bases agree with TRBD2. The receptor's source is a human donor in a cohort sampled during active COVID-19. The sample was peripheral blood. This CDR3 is CSASVSSGAYNEQFF. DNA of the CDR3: TGCAGTGCTAGTGTCTCTAGCGGGGCCTACAATGAGCAGTTCTTC.